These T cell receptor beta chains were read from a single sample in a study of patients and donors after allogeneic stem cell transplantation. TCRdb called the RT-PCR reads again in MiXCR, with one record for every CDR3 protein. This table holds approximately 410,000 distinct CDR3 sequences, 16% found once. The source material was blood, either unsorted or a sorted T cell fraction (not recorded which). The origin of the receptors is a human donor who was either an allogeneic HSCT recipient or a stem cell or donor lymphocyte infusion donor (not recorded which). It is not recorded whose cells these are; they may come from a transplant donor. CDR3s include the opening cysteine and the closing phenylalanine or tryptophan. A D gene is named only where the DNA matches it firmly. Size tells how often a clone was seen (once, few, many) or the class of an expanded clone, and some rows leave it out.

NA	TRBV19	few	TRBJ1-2	CASSISRGGYGYTF	TGTGCCAGTAGTATATCCCGGGGAGGCTATGGCTACACCTTC
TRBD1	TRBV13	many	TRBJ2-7	CASSLMGQTYEQYF	TGTGCCAGCAGCTTAATGGGACAGACCTACGAGCAGTACTTC
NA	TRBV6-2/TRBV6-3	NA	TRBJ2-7	CASRMGTRLYEQYF	TGTGCCAGCAGAATGGGGACTCGTTTATACGAGCAGTACTTC
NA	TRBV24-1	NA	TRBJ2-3	CATSDPILSTSTDTQYF	TGTGCCACCAGTGACCCTATTTTATCCACTAGCACAGATACGCAGTATTTT
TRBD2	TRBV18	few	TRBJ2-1	CASSAGGTTFNEQFF	TGTGCCAGCTCCGCCGGAGGGACTACTTTTAATGAGCAGTTCTTC
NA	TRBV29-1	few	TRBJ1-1	CSTTREMNTEAFF	TGCAGCACCACCCGGGAAATGAACACTGAAGCTTTCTTT
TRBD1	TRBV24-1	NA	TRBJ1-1	CATSGGTGRMNTEAFF	TGTGCCACCAGTGGCGGGACAGGGCGAATGAACACTGAAGCTTTCTTT
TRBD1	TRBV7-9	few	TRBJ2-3	CASSSLGTDTDTQYF	TGTGCCAGCAGCTCCCTGGGGACAGACACAGATACGCAGTATTTT
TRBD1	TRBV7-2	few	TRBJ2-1	CASRQQGGTYNEQFF	TGTGCCAGCAGACAACAGGGGGGAACCTACAATGAGCAGTTCTTC
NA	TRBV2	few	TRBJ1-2	CASSEAGGEFYGYTF	TGTGCCAGCAGTGAAGCGGGGGGGGAATTTTATGGCTACACCTTC
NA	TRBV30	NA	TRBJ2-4	CAWSRSLQRPKNIQYF	TGTGCCTGGAGTCGTAGCCTCCAAAGACCCAAAAACATTCAGTACTTC
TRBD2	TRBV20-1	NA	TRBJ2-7	CSALPTSGGYYEQYF	TGCAGTGCTCTTCCGACTAGCGGGGGGTACTACGAGCAGTACTTC
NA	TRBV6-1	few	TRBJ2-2	CATLRRWAGELFF	TGTGCCACCCTAAGGCGGTGGGCCGGGGAGCTGTTTTTT
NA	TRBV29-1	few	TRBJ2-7	CSVEDGNSGYEQYF	TGCAGCGTTGAAGATGGTAATAGCGGCTACGAGCAGTACTTC
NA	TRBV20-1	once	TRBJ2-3	CSARRRDFPDTQYF	TGCAGTGCGAGGAGACGGGATTTCCCAGATACGCAGTATTTT
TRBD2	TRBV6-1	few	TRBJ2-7	CASRTRRASGTSEQYF	TGTGCCAGCAGAACACGGAGGGCTAGCGGGACTAGCGAGCAGTACTTC
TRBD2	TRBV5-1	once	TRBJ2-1	CASSFQPGTSLSEQFF	TGCGCCAGCAGCTTCCAACCGGGGACTAGCTTGAGTGAGCAGTTCTTC
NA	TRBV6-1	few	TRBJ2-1	CASSEVDGPYNEQFF	TGTGCCAGCAGTGAAGTGGACGGGCCCTACAATGAGCAGTTCTTC
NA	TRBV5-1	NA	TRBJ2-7	CASSLENGNSEQYF	TGCGCCAGCAGCTTGGAAAACGGGAATTCGGAGCAGTACTTC
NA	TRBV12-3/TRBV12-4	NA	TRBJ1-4	CASSYTLQGPLLFF	TGTGCCAGCAGCTATACACTACAGGGCCCCCTTCTGTTTTTT
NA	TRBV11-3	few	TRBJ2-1	CASSPSPFYNEQFF	TGTGCCAGCAGCCCGAGCCCATTCTACAATGAGCAGTTCTTC
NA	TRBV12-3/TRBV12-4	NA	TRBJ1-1	CASSLALGGRANTEAFF	TGTGCCAGCAGTTTAGCGCTGGGAGGCAGAGCCAACACTGAAGCTTTCTTT
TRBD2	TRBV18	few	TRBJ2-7	CASSPRTSGRPSSYEQYF	TGTGCCAGCTCACCCCGGACTAGCGGGAGGCCGAGCTCCTACGAGCAGTACTTC
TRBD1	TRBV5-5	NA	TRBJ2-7	CASRPTGTGLYEQYF	TGTGCCAGCAGGCCGACCGGGACAGGGCTCTACGAGCAGTACTTC
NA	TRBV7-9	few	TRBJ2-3	CASTMSTDTQYF	TGTGCCAGCACCATGAGCACAGATACGCAGTATTTT
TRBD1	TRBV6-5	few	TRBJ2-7	CASSYGAGDRGWYEQYF	TGTGCCAGCAGTTACGGCGCTGGGGACAGGGGGTGGTACGAGCAGTACTTC
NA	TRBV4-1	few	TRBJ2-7	CASSDTRRANYEQYF	TGCGCCAGCAGCGACACTCGTAGGGCCAACTACGAGCAGTACTTC
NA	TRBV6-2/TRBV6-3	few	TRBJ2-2	CASSLTMNTGELFF	TGTGCCAGCAGTTTAACCATGAACACCGGGGAGCTGTTTTTT
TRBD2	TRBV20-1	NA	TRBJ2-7	CSAPRPSGNGYEQYF	TGCAGTGCCCCCCGACCCAGCGGGAACGGCTACGAGCAGTACTTC
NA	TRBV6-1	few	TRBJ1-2	CASSRSGRVDGYTF	TGTGCCAGCAGTCGAAGTGGGAGAGTGGATGGCTACACCTTC
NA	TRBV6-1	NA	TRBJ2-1	CASSLEGPRYNEQFF	TGTGCCAGCAGTCTGGAGGGGCCCCGATACAATGAGCAGTTCTTC
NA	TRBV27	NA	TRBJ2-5	CASSLGKLETQYF	TGTGCCAGCAGTTTAGGGAAGTTGGAGACCCAGTACTTC
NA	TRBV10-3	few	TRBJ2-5	CAISDFLVAVQETQYF	TGTGCCATCAGTGATTTTCTAGTTGCCGTCCAAGAGACCCAGTACTTC
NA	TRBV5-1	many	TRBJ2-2	CASSLAGTGELFF	TGTGCCAGCAGCTTGGCGGGCACCGGGGAGCTGTTTTTT
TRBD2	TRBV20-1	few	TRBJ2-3	CSARGKSGRGSDTQYF	TGCAGTGCTAGGGGGAAAAGCGGGAGGGGATCAGATACGCAGTATTTT
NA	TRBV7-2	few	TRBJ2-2	CASSLAGFKGKTGELFF	TGTGCCAGCAGCTTAGCCGGCTTTAAGGGGAAGACCGGGGAGCTGTTTTTT
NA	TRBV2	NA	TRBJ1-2	CASGRPFWGGYTF	TGTGCCAGCGGCCGGCCCTTCTGGGGTGGCTACACCTTC
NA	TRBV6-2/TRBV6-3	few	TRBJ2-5	CASSWGPGETQYF	TGTGCCAGCAGTTGGGGCCCTGGAGAGACCCAGTACTTC
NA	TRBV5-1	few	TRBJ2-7	CASSLEGGAEREQYF	TGCGCCAGCAGCTTGGAGGGGGGGGCGGAACGTGAGCAGTACTTC
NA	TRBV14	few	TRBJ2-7	CASSQDAAFYEQYF	TGTGCCAGCAGCCAAGACGCAGCGTTCTACGAGCAGTACTTC
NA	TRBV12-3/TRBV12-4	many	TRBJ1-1	CASSFRTEAFF	TGTGCCAGCAGTTTTAGGACTGAAGCTTTCTTT
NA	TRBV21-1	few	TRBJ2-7	CASSKGVGLTYEQYF	TGTGCCAGCAGCAAAGGCGTAGGTTTAACCTACGAGCAGTACTTC
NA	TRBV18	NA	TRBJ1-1	CASSPRYANTEAFF	TGTGCCAGCTCACCAAGGTACGCGAACACTGAAGCTTTCTTT
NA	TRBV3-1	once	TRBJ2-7	CASSQRTHEQYF	TGTGCCAGCAGCCAAAGAACCCACGAGCAGTACTTC
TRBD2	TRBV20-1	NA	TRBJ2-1	CSAFTTSGSLNEQFF	TGCAGTGCTTTCACCACTAGCGGGAGTCTGAATGAGCAGTTCTTC
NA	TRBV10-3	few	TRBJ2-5	CAISGARDTEQETQYF	TGTGCCATCAGTGGGGCCCGGGACACAGAACAAGAGACCCAGTACTTC